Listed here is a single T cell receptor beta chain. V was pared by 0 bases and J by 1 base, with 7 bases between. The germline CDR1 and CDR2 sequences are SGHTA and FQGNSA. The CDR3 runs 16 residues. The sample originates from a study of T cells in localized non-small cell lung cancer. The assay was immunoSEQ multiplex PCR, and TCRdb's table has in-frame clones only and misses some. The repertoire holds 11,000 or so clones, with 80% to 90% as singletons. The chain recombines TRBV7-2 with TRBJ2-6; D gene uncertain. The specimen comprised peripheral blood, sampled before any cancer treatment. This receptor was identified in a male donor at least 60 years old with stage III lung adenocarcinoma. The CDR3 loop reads CASSLAAVSGANVLTF. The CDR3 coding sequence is TGTGCCAGCAGCTTAGCGGCAGTTTCTGGGGCCAACGTCCTGACTTTC.